Shown below are 16 T cell receptor beta chains from a single sample sequenced in a study of shared clonotypes between healthy human individuals. Produced via immunoSEQ multiplex PCR; TCRdb's table is partial and in-frame only. The sample carries hundreds of thousands of clones, 73% recorded once. Sequencing was carried out using memory CD4+ T cells sorted from blood. This sample's subset: CD45RA-negative fraction. These receptors were collected from a woman aged 25 to 45 in good health.

This clone was recorded only once. CDR3 in DNA: TGTGCCAGCAGCTTATGGGGCACGGGAAACAATCAGCCCCAGCATTTT. Amino acid sequence: CASSLWGTGNNQPQHF. This chain connects TRBV7-8 to TRBJ1-5, with D maybe TRBD1 (5 bases). V shed 2 bases and J shed 3 bases, with 14 bases lying between them. CDR1 and CDR2 (germline): SGHVS, FQNEAQ. CDR3 length equals 16 residues.

The chain is built from TRBV7-9 and TRBJ2-2, with 9 nucleotides matching TRBD2. This CDR3 spans 17 amino acids. V was pared by 6 bases and J by 6 bases, with 14 bases of the junction left unmatched. Germline values: CDR1 SEHNR, CDR2 FQNEAQ (reference sequence). The CDR3 DNA is TGTGCCAGCAGAATAAGCTTGCGAGCGGGAGGTTCCGGGGAGCTGTTTTTT. Translating it yields CASRISLRAGGSGELFF.

The CDR3 protein is CASKPYRVEPQHF. The DNA for the CDR3 is TGTGCCAGCAAACCCTACAGGGTGGAGCCCCAGCATTTT. The chain carries TRBV28 and TRBJ1-5; a weak D match, TRBD1 (6 bases). Trimming removed 7 bases from V and 8 bases from J, with 15 bases in between. The V gene's germline CDR1 is MDHEN and CDR2 SYDVKM. There are 13 residues in the CDR3.

The chain is built from TRBV2 and TRBJ2-7, with 8 positions matching TRBD1. This CDR3 comprises 14 residues. The germline V gene encodes CDR1 SNHLY and CDR2 FYNNEI. Losses at the gene ends were 8 bases for V and 3 bases for J; bases not matched to a gene: 9. CDR3: CASGERQGYYEQYF. The CDR3 DNA reads as TGTGCCAGCGGGGAACGACAGGGGTACTACGAGCAGTACTTC.

The V gene is TRBV19, the J gene TRBJ2-1; 7 nucleotides agree with TRBD1. Germline trimming cut 4 bases from V and 0 bases from J; bases unmatched to any gene: 3. The V gene's germline CDR1 is LNHDA and CDR2 SQIVND (reference sequence). This CDR3 is built from 15 residues. CDR3 in amino acids: CASSNRGSSYNEQFF. CDR3 DNA: TGTGCCAGTAGTAACAGGGGCTCCTCCTACAATGAGCAGTTCTTC.

This clone has only one observation. The rearrangement joins TRBV7-3 to TRBJ1-1, with 7 nucleotides matching TRBD1. The CDR3 length is 13 residues. V was pared by 6 bases and J by 3 bases, with 4 bases of the junction left unmatched. Germline V gene lookup returns CDR1 SGHTA and CDR2 FQGTGA. This chain's CDR3 is CASRRQGDTEAFF. CDR3 sequence (DNA): TGTGCCAGCAGAAGACAGGGAGACACTGAAGCTTTCTTT. The variable domain in full, with the rest retrieved from reference TRBV7-3 and TRBJ1-1, is GAGVSQTPSNKVTEKGKYVELRCDPISGHTALYWYRQSLGQGPEFLIYFQGTGAADDSGLPNDRFFAVRPEGSVSTLKIQRTERGDSAVYLCASRRQGDTEAFFGQGTRLTVV.

This rearrangement joins TRBV27 to TRBJ2-1; maybe TRBD2 (6 bases). CDR3 length: 15 amino acids. Germline V gives CDR1 MNHEY, CDR2 SMNVEV (reference sequence). Trimming stripped 2 bases from V and 1 base from J, with 9 bases between. CDR3 DNA: TGTGCCAGCAGTTTAGCGGGGCAATCCTACAATGAGCAGTTCTTC. This translates into CASSLAGQSYNEQFF.

This clone was recorded a few times. The chain uses TRBV18 and TRBJ2-5, with D possibly being TRBD2 (6 bases). V dropped 6 bases and J dropped 11 bases, with 13 bases sitting between them. The CDR3 extends over 11 amino acids. From germline, CDR1 is KGHSH and CDR2 LQKENI. DNA for the CDR3: TGTGCCAGCTCGTCCGACCGGGAGCAGTACTTC. It is translated as CASSSDREQYF. The complete variable domain, with remaining parts taken from reference TRBV18 and TRBJ2-5, reads NAGVMQNPRHLVRRRGQEARLRCSPMKGHSHVYWYRQLPEEGLKFMVYLQKENIIDESGMPKERFSAEFPKEGPSILRIQQVVRGDSAAYFCASSSDREQYFGPGTRLLVL.

The rearrangement links TRBV7-3 to TRBJ2-1; D might be TRBD2 (6 bases). CDR3 size: 15 residues. The V gene's germline CDR1 is SGHTA and CDR2 FQGTGA. The ends were cut back, 5 bases at V and 3 bases at J, with 14 bases in the middle. CDR3 loop: CASSAGGNGYNEQFF. CDR3 bases: TGTGCCAGCAGCGCCGGGGGAAACGGCTACAATGAGCAGTTCTTC.

The sample holds a few counts of this clone. This specimen includes other DNA sequences encoding the same CDR3. The rearrangement links TRBV7-2 to TRBJ2-7; weak D call: TRBD2 (5 bases). This CDR3 has 12 residues. Germline V gene data show CDR1 as SGHTA and CDR2 as FQGNSA. Deletions cut 3 bases from V and 4 bases from J, with 7 bases between. This chain's CDR3 is CASSFPGYEQYF. CDR3 DNA: TGTGCCAGCAGCTTCCCGGGGTACGAGCAGTACTTC.

This chain uses TRBV30 with TRBJ2-2; weak D call: TRBD1 (6 bases). The CDR3 has 14 amino acids. V shed 0 bases and J shed 6 bases, with 11 bases lying between them. Germline V gene data show CDR1 as GTSNPN and CDR2 as SVGIG (reference sequence). This chain's CDR3 is CAWSVLEGAGELFF. DNA of the CDR3: TGTGCCTGGAGTGTTTTAGAGGGGGCCGGGGAGCTGTTTTTT. Based on the CDR3 plus reference TRBV30 and TRBJ2-2, the full variable domain is SQTIHQWPATLVQPVGSPLSLECTVEGTSNPNLYWYRQAAGRGLQLLFYSVGIGQISSEVPQNLSASRPQDRQFILSSKKLLLSDSGFYLCAWSVLEGAGELFFGEGSRLTVL.

On this clone itself: In the same sample, other DNA sequences code for this CDR3. V usage is TRBV5-6 and J usage is TRBJ1-1; D not certain. The V and J ends lost 0 bases and 3 bases respectively, with 15 bases between them. Per germline, CDR1 SGHDT and CDR2 YYEEEE. The CDR3 is 16 residues long. The CDR3 DNA reads TGTGCCAGCAGCTTGGCAGGTGCAGGTGTGGACACTGAAGCTTTCTTT. Encoded protein: CASSLAGAGVDTEAFF.

This chain joins TRBV5-1 and TRBJ1-1; TRBD1 might be the D (5 bases). V was trimmed by 4 bases and J by 3 bases, leaving 13 bases between them. The CDR3 spans 14 residues. The germline V gene encodes CDR1 SGHRS and CDR2 YFSETQ. CDR3 sequence: CASSRFGGDTEAFF. CDR3 bases: TGCGCCAGCAGCCGGTTCGGGGGTGACACTGAAGCTTTCTTT.

Note on this clone: The sample has other DNA sequences that encode this CDR3 too. The chain has TRBV5-8 and TRBJ2-2; D is unresolved. CDR1 and CDR2 (germline): SGHTS, YDEGEE. The CDR3 is made up of 15 amino acids. Trimming took 0 bases from V and 0 from J, leaving 6 bases between them. The CDR3 reads CASSLGHANTGELFF. CDR3 DNA: TGTGCCAGCAGCTTGGGTCATGCGAACACCGGGGAGCTGTTTTTT.

The gene calls are TRBV2 and TRBJ2-7, with 10 bases matching TRBD1. The germline gives CDR1 SNHLY, CDR2 FYNNEI. The CDR3 runs 16 residues. V shed 6 bases and J 1 base; nucleotides not matched to a gene: 9. In DNA form, the CDR3 reads TGTGCCAGCAGCGCCCGGGGACAGGGGATGTCCTACGAGCAGTACTTC. Encoded protein: CASSARGQGMSYEQYF.

The chain has TRBV29-1 and TRBJ2-5; the D is unclear. The CDR3 runs to 15 residues. The V gene lost 8 bases and the J gene lost 5 bases, with 24 bases spanning the gap. Germline lookup yields CDR1 SQVTM and CDR2 ANQGSEA. CDR3 protein: CSPPSSEADGETQYF. For the CDR3, the DNA is TGCAGCCCCCCTTCGAGTGAGGCCGATGGGGAGACCCAGTACTTC. The complete variable domain, with remaining parts taken from reference TRBV29-1 and TRBJ2-5, reads SAVISQKPSRDICQRGTSLTIQCQVDSQVTMMFWYRQQPGQSLTLIATANQGSEATYESGFVIDKFPISRPNLTFSTLTVSNMSPEDSSIYLCSPPSSEADGETQYFGPGTRLLVL.